These 9 T cell receptor beta chains originate from one sample sequenced in a study of STAT5B mutations in CD4+ large granular lymphocyte leukemia. Measured with immunoSEQ multiplex PCR; TCRdb has only the in-frame clones, and not every one. This sample has fewer than 35,000 clones; roughly 70% occur once, and the top ten carry 1.1%. Input material: CD4+ T cells from blood buffy coats. The origin of the receptors is a human donor in good health.

The chain uses TRBV21-1 and TRBJ1-1; no check of the table's D call, TRBD1, against the DNA was made. TRBV21-1 is assigned pseudogene status. This CDR3 has 17 amino acids. The CDR3 reads CASSKGGTEKMNTEAFF. The CDR3 DNA follows: TGTGCCAGCAGCAAAGGCGGGACAGAGAAGATGAACACTGAAGCTTTCTTT.

The chain combines TRBV6-6 with TRBJ2-7; unclear D gene. This CDR3 comprises 13 residues. Germline CDR1 is MNHNY and CDR2 is SVGAGI (reference sequence). V gave up 0 bases and J gave up 3 bases, with 6 bases separating them. CDR3 amino acids: CASSYSTDYEQYV. For the CDR3, the DNA is TGTGCCAGCAGTTACTCGACGGACTACGAGCAGTACGTC.

This chain uses TRBV11-1 with TRBJ2-3, with TRBD1 identical over 10 bases. The CDR3 totals 18 residues. Germline trimming cut 2 bases from V and 3 bases from J; bases unmatched to any gene: 11. Germline V lookup: CDR1 SGHAT, CDR2 FQDESV (reference sequence). In nucleotides, the CDR3 is TGTGCCAGCAGCTTATCGTACCCGGGACAGGGGAGAACAGATACGCAGTATTTT. Translated, it gives CASSLSYPGQGRTDTQYF.

This clone was counted between two and nine times. Here the CDR3 reads CASSSAGENTEAFF. The CDR3 DNA is TGTGCCAGCAGCTCGGCAGGGGAGAACACTGAAGCTTTCTTT. V gene TRBV11-2 combines with J gene TRBJ1-1, with a tentative D call TRBD1 (6 bases). Looked up from germline, CDR1 is SGHAT and CDR2 is FQNNGV. Between the trimmed V and J ends, which lost 4 bases and 1 base, there was a span of 10 bases. The CDR3 covers 14 residues.

V usage is TRBV19 and J usage is TRBJ2-1; 9 nucleotides agree with TRBD2. This CDR3 contains 19 residues. Germline V CDR1 and CDR2: LNHDA, SQIVND (reference sequence). The ends lost 7 bases at V and 0 bases at J; junction bases unmatched: 16. CDR3 DNA sequence: TGTGCCAGTACCTCTGGGGGTCGGCTAGCGGGGAGCTCCTACAATGAGCAGTTCTTC. This codes for CASTSGGRLAGSSYNEQFF.

For this clone: The identical CDR3 is also encoded by other nucleotide sequences in the sample. This chain connects TRBV10-3 to TRBJ1-5; tentatively, D is TRBD1 (5 bases). V was shortened by 3 bases and J by 4 bases, with 10 bases between the two germline ends. Germline CDR1 and CDR2: ENHRY and SYGVKD. There are 14 residues in the CDR3. The CDR3 DNA is TGTGCCATCAGTGATTCGGGGGGGAATCAGCCCCAGCATTTT. Translation gives CAISDSGGNQPQHF.

The sample holds a few counts of this clone. V gene TRBV7-7 combines with J gene TRBJ2-2; D may be TRBD2 (6 bases). The germline V gene encodes CDR1 SSHAT and CDR2 FNYEAQ (reference sequence). V was pared by 5 bases and J by 6 bases, with 13 bases between. The CDR3 is 14 amino acids. The CDR3 DNA is TGTGCCAGCAGCCCTCTGGGGGGAGCCGGGGAGCTGTTTTTT. Protein sequence: CASSPLGGAGELFF.

The chain employs TRBV19 and TRBJ2-2; TRBD2 is a possible D gene (5 bases). The V gene lost 1 base and the J gene lost 6 bases, with 12 bases spanning the gap. In germline, CDR1 is LNHDA, CDR2 SQIVND (reference sequence). This CDR3 is 15 amino acids long. In nucleotides, the CDR3 is TGTGCCAGTAGTATAGGAGGGATGACGTCCGGGGAGCTGTTTTTT. Translation: CASSIGGMTSGELFF.

The genes are TRBV7-2 and TRBJ2-1; D is undetermined. The CDR3 has 12 residues. V lost 1 base, J lost 8 bases, and 6 bases lay in between. The germline V gene encodes CDR1 SGHTA and CDR2 FQGNSA. CDR3: CASSLGLDEQFF. CDR3 sequence (DNA): TGTGCCAGCAGCTTAGGGCTAGATGAGCAGTTCTTC.